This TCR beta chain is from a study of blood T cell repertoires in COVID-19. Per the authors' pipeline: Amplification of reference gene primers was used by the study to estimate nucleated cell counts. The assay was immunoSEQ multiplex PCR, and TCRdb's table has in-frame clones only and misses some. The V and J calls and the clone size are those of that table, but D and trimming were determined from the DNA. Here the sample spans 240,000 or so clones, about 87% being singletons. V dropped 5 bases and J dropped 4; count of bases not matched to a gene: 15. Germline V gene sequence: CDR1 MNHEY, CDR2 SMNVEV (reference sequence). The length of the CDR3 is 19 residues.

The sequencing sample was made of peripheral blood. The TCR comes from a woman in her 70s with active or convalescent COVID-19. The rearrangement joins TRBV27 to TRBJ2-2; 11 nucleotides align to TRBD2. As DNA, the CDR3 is TGTGCCAGCAGTCCCAGACTAGCGGGGACCCACTCGGTCACCGGGGAGCTGTTTTTT. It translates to CASSPRLAGTHSVTGELFF.